This entry lists 3 T cell receptor beta chains sequenced from one sample in a study of T cell repertoires in cytomegalovirus infection. These TCRs are of unknown antigen specificity. TCRdb processed the reads anew with MiXCR; each CDR3 protein has one entry. The data hold roughly 500,000 distinct CDR3 sequences, with under 45% observed a single time. The input for sequencing was cultured PBMCs, taken from culture after CMV antigen stimulation. The receptors here all came from a human donor in good health (CMV status not recorded). Some clones in this sample may be carry-over from other donors' samples.

J is TRBJ2-3 and V is TRBV7-2; 12 bases agree with TRBD2. This CDR3 comprises 14 residues. Germline CDR1 reads SGHTA; CDR2 reads FQGNSA. Losses at the gene ends were 4 bases for V and 7 bases for J; bases not matched to a gene: 3. CDR3: CASSSSGGAHTQYF. In DNA form, the CDR3 reads TGTGCCAGCAGCTCTAGCGGGGGGGCCCATACGCAGTATTTT.

This clonotype was picked up one time. The chain uses TRBV9 and TRBJ2-3, with 7 bases aligning to TRBD2. Germline values: CDR1 SGDLS, CDR2 YYNGEE. Trimming took 3 bases from V and 7 from J; bases not matched to a gene: 8. The CDR3 extends over 14 amino acids. CDR3 bases: TGTGCCAGCAGCGCAGACCCGGGGGGAAATACGCAGTATTTT. Amino acids: CASSADPGGNTQYF.

The rearrangement joins TRBV13 to TRBJ2-5, with D possibly matching TRBD2 (5 bases). Germline values: CDR1 PRHDT, CDR2 FYEKMQ (reference sequence). Trimming cost V 3 bases and J 2 bases, with 10 bases left between them. The CDR3 has 14 amino acids. The CDR3 sequence is CASSLGWTQETQYF. DNA for the CDR3: TGTGCCAGCAGCTTGGGATGGACTCAAGAGACCCAGTACTTC. Complete variable domain (other parts from reference TRBV13 and TRBJ2-5): AAGVIQSPRHLIKEKRETATLKCYPIPRHDTVYWYQQGPGQDPQFLISFYEKMQSDKGSIPDRFSAQQFSDYHSELNMSSLELGDSALYFCASSLGWTQETQYFGPGTRLLVL.